This T cell receptor (beta chain) was sequenced for a study of cytomegalovirus exposure and HLA in healthy donors. Study-level points and caveats: An ancestry cluster, one associated with Asian ancestry, reportedly showed fewer N-insertions than the approximately 670-donor mean in a later analysis. Specificity for CMV antigens was confirmed in vitro for a few of the CMV-associated chains. Later, an analysis found that common viral pathogens appeared to be linked with several of the most significant clusters.

The CDR3 contains 14 residues. V lost 0 bases and J lost 7, with 15 bases in between. CDR1 and CDR2 from the germline V gene are GTSNPN and SVGIG (reference sequence). This PCR relied on a set of 60 Vbeta primers and 13 Jbeta primers. TCRdb's table, derived via immunoSEQ multiplex PCR, lists solely in-frame clones and lacks some. The table has approximately 79,000 clones, almost 80% seen once. Participants comprised healthy donors of bone marrow. Only one count was recorded for this clone. Its matching antigen is unknown. The V and J genes are TRBV30 and TRBJ2-5; D is perhaps TRBD2 (5 bases). The sequenced sample consisted of PBMCs. This clonotype originated in a woman aged 40 to 49 in good health and CMV-seropositive. CDR3 amino acids: CAWSVLAFAGTQYF. CDR3 sequence (DNA): TGTGCCTGGAGTGTACTGGCTTTTGCGGGGACCCAGTACTTC.